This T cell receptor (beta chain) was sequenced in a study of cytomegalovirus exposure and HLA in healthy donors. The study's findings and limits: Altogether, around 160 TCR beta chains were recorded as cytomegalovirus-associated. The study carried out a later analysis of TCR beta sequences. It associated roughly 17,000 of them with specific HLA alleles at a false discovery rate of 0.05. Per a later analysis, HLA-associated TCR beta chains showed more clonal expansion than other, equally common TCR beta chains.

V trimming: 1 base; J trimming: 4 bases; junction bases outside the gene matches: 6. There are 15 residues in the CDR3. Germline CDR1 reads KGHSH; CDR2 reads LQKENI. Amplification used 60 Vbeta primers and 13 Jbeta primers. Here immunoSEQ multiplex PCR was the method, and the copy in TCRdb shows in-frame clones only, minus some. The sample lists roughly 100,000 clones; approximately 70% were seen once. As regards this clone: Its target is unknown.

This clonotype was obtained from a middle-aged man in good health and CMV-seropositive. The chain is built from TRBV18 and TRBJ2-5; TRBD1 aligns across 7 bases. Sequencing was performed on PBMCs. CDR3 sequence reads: CASSPRTGAGETQYF. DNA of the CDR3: TGTGCCAGCTCACCACGTACAGGGGCAGGAGAGACCCAGTACTTC.